These T cell receptor beta chains were read from a single sample in a study of shared clonotypes between healthy human individuals. Assay used: immunoSEQ multiplex PCR; TCRdb lists only in-frame clones, some missing. The repertoire includes 650,000 to 800,000 clones, 92% of them detected once, and roughly 22% sits in the top ten. Sequences were obtained from naive CD8+ T cells sorted from blood. The receptors come from a man aged 30 to 45 in good health. CDR3s include the opening cysteine and the closing phenylalanine or tryptophan. A D gene is named only where the DNA matches it firmly. Rows may omit the clone size; those that give it use once, few, many or a size class.

J gene,D gene,clone size,V gene,CDR3 protein,CDR3 DNA
TRBJ2-1,NA,NA,TRBV7-6,CASSSSVNEQFF,TGTGCCAGCAGCTCCTCGGTAAATGAGCAGTTCTTC
TRBJ2-3,TRBD2,NA,TRBV6-5,CASSYGGGGTDTQYF,TGTGCCAGCAGTTACGGCGGGGGAGGCACAGATACGCAGTATTTT
TRBJ2-3,NA,NA,TRBV9,CASSVDEGGRTDTQYF,TGTGCCAGCAGCGTAGACGAGGGAGGTCGCACAGATACGCAGTATTTT
TRBJ2-3,NA,NA,TRBV27,CASSLSPGLETDTQYF,TGTGCCAGCAGTTTATCGCCAGGTCTAGAGACAGATACGCAGTATTTT
TRBJ2-7,NA,NA,TRBV28,CASSLTRSYEQYF,TGTGCCAGCAGTTTAACTAGATCCTACGAGCAGTACTTC
TRBJ1-5,NA,NA,TRBV5-8,CASSLGQPQHF,TGTGCCAGCAGCCTAGGTCAGCCCCAGCATTTT
TRBJ1-1,NA,NA,TRBV2,CASSGLGASNTEAFF,TGTGCCAGCAGTGGTTTGGGGGCGTCGAACACTGAAGCTTTCTTT
TRBJ2-2,NA,NA,TRBV6-5,CASSYSGYTGELFF,TGTGCCAGCAGTTACTCGGGGTACACCGGGGAGCTGTTTTTT
TRBJ2-1,TRBD1,NA,TRBV4-1,CASSPGTEYNEQFF,TGCGCCAGCAGCCCCGGGACAGAATACAATGAGCAGTTCTTC
TRBJ2-7,TRBD2,NA,TRBV27,CASSPSGSGTYEQYF,TGTGCCAGCAGTCCCTCGGGTAGCGGGACCTACGAGCAGTACTTC
TRBJ2-7,TRBD1,NA,TRBV7-9,CASSLKTGGNEQYF,TGTGCCAGCAGCTTAAAAACAGGGGGTAACGAGCAGTACTTC
TRBJ1-2,TRBD1,NA,TRBV27,CASSSKGARSYGYTF,TGTGCCAGCAGTTCCAAGGGGGCGAGGTCCTATGGCTACACCTTC
TRBJ2-7,NA,NA,TRBV10-3,CAISVGSTYEQYF,TGTGCCATCAGTGTGGGCAGTACCTACGAGCAGTACTTC
TRBJ2-7,NA,NA,TRBV4-1,CASSQDSADYYEQYF,TGCGCCAGCAGCCAAGATAGCGCAGATTACTACGAGCAGTACTTC
TRBJ2-5,TRBD2,NA,TRBV28,CASSFSGLAGASETQYF,TGTGCCAGCAGTTTTTCGGGACTAGCGGGAGCATCGGAGACCCAGTACTTC
TRBJ2-1,TRBD1,NA,TRBV29-1,CSVDGQGEYNEQFF,TGCAGCGTTGATGGACAGGGGGAATACAATGAGCAGTTCTTC
TRBJ2-7,NA,NA,TRBV15,CATSIRGRAYEQYF,TGTGCCACCAGCATTAGGGGGAGGGCCTACGAGCAGTACTTC
TRBJ2-5,NA,NA,TRBV7-9,CASSTRGLGGETQYF,TGTGCCAGCAGCACCCGGGGCCTGGGGGGAGAGACCCAGTACTTC
TRBJ2-3,NA,NA,TRBV5-1,CASSLFGITDTQYF,TGCGCCAGCAGCTTGTTCGGGATCACAGATACGCAGTATTTT
TRBJ2-3,TRBD2,NA,TRBV7-2,CASISGTSGSTQYF,TGTGCCAGCATATCCGGGACTAGCGGGAGTACGCAGTATTTT
TRBJ1-4,TRBD1,NA,TRBV2,CATRTGREKLFF,TGTGCCACCAGGACAGGTCGAGAAAAACTGTTTTTT
TRBJ2-2,NA,NA,TRBV10-3,CAISESRAGELFF,TGTGCCATCAGTGAATCAAGGGCCGGGGAGCTGTTTTTT
TRBJ2-1,NA,NA,TRBV19,CASSIGGSVNEQFF,TGTGCCAGTAGTATAGGAGGGAGCGTGAATGAGCAGTTCTTC
TRBJ2-7,NA,NA,TRBV7-8,CASRGENYEQYF,TGTGCCAGCAGAGGGGAAAACTACGAGCAGTACTTC
TRBJ2-3,NA,NA,TRBV5-1,CASSLVRGTDTQYF,TGCGCCAGCAGCTTGGTACGGGGAACAGATACGCAGTATTTT
TRBJ2-1,NA,NA,TRBV19,CASSIATNGDEQFF,TGTGCCAGTAGTATAGCTACTAATGGGGATGAGCAGTTCTTC
TRBJ1-2,TRBD1,NA,TRBV5-8,CASYTPIDRGLYGYTF,TGTGCCAGTTACACCCCCATTGACAGGGGGCTCTATGGCTACACCTTC
TRBJ2-1,NA,once,TRBV6-1,CASSVETVHEQFF,TGTGCCAGCAGTGTAGAGACAGTCCATGAGCAGTTCTTC
TRBJ2-1,NA,NA,TRBV15,CATSRDRADEQFF,TGTGCCACCAGCAGAGATAGAGCTGATGAGCAGTTCTTC
TRBJ2-3,TRBD2,NA,TRBV7-8,CASSLELAGVHDTQYF,TGTGCCAGCAGCTTAGAACTAGCGGGAGTCCATGATACGCAGTATTTT
TRBJ2-2,NA,NA,TRBV11-2,CASAGGELFF,TGTGCCAGCGCTGGCGGGGAGCTGTTTTTT
TRBJ2-6,NA,NA,TRBV7-9,CASSLKTGTSSGANVLTF,TGTGCCAGCAGCTTAAAAACTGGGACCTCCTCTGGGGCCAACGTCCTGACTTTC
TRBJ2-5,NA,NA,TRBV4-1,CASSQGPSETQYF,TGCGCCAGCAGCCAAGGCCCCAGCGAGACCCAGTACTTC
TRBJ2-1,NA,NA,TRBV11-3,CASSSTDWDEQFF,TGTGCCAGCAGCTCGACAGACTGGGATGAGCAGTTCTTC
TRBJ2-7,NA,NA,TRBV11-2,CASSLLTGVNEQYF,TGTGCCAGCAGCTTGTTAACGGGAGTAAACGAGCAGTACTTC
TRBJ2-1,NA,NA,TRBV29-1,CSAAGSPYNEQFF,TGCAGCGCCGCCGGGAGCCCCTACAATGAGCAGTTCTTC
TRBJ2-1,TRBD2,NA,TRBV29-1,CSVYGLAGVGSYNEQFF,TGCAGCGTCTATGGACTAGCGGGAGTGGGGTCCTACAATGAGCAGTTCTTC
TRBJ2-2,NA,once,TRBV7-8,CASSLVGGLNTGELFF,TGTGCCAGCAGCTTAGTCGGGGGACTTAACACCGGGGAGCTGTTTTTT
TRBJ1-5,NA,NA,TRBV27,CASSLSKTNQPQHF,TGTGCCAGCAGTTTATCGAAGACCAATCAGCCCCAGCATTTT
TRBJ2-7,TRBD2,NA,TRBV9,CASSVTAGEYEQYF,TGTGCCAGCAGCGTAACAGCGGGAGAATACGAGCAGTACTTC
TRBJ2-7,NA,NA,TRBV6-1,CASSEGGAKREQYF,TGTGCCAGCAGTGAAGGGGGAGCGAAACGCGAGCAGTACTTC
TRBJ1-4,TRBD1,NA,TRBV7-2,CASSEGPGGATNEKLFF,TGTGCCAGCAGCGAGGGTCCAGGGGGAGCAACTAATGAAAAACTGTTTTTT
TRBJ2-5,NA,once,TRBV7-9,CASSSPTGGETQYF,TGTGCCAGCAGCTCGCCGACAGGCGGGGAGACCCAGTACTTC
TRBJ2-5,TRBD2,NA,TRBV14,CASIDGGYQETQYF,TGTGCCAGCATCGACGGGGGGTACCAAGAGACCCAGTACTTC
TRBJ2-1,TRBD2,NA,TRBV27,CASSHAGLAGSNEQFF,TGTGCCAGCAGCCATGCTGGCCTAGCGGGATCGAATGAGCAGTTCTTC
TRBJ2-7,NA,NA,TRBV27,CASSLRLAYEQYF,TGTGCCAGCAGTCTCAGACTGGCCTACGAGCAGTACTTC
TRBJ2-3,TRBD2,NA,TRBV5-4,CASSPELAGIDTSTDTQYF,TGTGCCAGCAGCCCCGAGCTAGCGGGGATTGATACTAGCACAGATACGCAGTATTTT